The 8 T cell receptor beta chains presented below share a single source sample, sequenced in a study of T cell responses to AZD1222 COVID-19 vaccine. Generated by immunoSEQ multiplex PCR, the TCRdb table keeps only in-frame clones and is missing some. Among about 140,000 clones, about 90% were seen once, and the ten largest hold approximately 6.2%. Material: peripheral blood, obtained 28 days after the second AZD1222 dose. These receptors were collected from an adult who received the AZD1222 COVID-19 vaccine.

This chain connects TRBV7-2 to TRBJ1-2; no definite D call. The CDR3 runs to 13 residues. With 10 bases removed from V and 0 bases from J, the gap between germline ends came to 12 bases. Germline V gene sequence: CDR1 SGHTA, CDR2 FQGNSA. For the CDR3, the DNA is TGTGCCACCCAGTGGGCAGCTAACTATGGCTACACCTTC. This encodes CATQWAANYGYTF. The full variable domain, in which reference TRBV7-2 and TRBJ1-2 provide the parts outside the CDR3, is GAGVSQSPSNKVTEKGKDVELRCDPISGHTALYWYRQSLGQGLEFLIYFQGNSAPDKSGLPSDRFSAERTGGSVSTLTIQRTQQEDSAVYLCATQWAANYGYTFGSGTRLTVV.

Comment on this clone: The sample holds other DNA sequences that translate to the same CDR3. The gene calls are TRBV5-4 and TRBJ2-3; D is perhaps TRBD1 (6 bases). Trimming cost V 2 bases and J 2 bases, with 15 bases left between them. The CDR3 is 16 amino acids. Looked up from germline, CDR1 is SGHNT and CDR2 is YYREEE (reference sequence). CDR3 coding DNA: TGTGCCAGCAGCTTAAGGGGGACACCACCCACAGATACGCAGTATTTT. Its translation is CASSLRGTPPTDTQYF.

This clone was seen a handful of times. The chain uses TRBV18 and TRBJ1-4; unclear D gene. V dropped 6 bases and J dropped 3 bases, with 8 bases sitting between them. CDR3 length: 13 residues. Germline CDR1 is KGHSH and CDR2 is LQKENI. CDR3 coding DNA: TGTGCCAGCTCCGGGCAAGCTAATGAAAAACTGTTTTTT. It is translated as CASSGQANEKLFF.

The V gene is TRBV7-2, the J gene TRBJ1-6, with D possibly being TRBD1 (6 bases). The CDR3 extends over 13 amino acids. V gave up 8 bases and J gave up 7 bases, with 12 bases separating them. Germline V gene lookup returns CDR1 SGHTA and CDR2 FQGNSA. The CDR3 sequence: CASGRQDNSPLHF. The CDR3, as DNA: TGTGCCAGCGGCAGACAGGACAATTCACCCCTCCACTTT.

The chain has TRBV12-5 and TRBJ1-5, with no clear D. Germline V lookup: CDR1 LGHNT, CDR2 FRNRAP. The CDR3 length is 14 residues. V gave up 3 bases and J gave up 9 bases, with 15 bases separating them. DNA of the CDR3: TGTGCTAGTGGTTTCTCGGAGGGAAGTTGGCCCCAGCATTTT. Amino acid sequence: CASGFSEGSWPQHF. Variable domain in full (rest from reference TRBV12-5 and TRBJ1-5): DARVTQTPRHKVTEMGQEVTMRCQPILGHNTVFWYRQTMMQGLELLAYFRNRAPLDDSGMPKDRFSAEMPDATLATLKIQPSEPRDSAVYFCASGFSEGSWPQHFGDGTRLSIL.

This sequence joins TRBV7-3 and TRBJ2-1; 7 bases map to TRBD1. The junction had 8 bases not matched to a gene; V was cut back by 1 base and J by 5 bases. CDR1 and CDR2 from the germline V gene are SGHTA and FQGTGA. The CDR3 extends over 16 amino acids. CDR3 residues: CASSLSPAGGNNEQFF. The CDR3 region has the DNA TGTGCCAGCAGCTTAAGTCCGGCAGGGGGTAACAATGAGCAGTTCTTC.

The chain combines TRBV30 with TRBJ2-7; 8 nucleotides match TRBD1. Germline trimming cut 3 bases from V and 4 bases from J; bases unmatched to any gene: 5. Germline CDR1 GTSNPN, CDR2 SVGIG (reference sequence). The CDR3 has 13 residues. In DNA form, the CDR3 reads TGTGCCTGGAGGAGGGACAGGCCGTACGAGCAGTACTTC. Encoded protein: CAWRRDRPYEQYF.

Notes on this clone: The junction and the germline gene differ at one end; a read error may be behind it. CDR3 bases: TGCGCCAGCACCTTGGGGACAGGGTTTCACACTGAAGCTTTCTTT. Amino acids: CASTLGTGFHTEAFF. The chain joins TRBV5-1 to TRBJ1-1; TRBD1 agrees at 9 bases. CDR3 size: 15 residues. CDR1 and CDR2 (germline): SGHRS, YFSETQ.